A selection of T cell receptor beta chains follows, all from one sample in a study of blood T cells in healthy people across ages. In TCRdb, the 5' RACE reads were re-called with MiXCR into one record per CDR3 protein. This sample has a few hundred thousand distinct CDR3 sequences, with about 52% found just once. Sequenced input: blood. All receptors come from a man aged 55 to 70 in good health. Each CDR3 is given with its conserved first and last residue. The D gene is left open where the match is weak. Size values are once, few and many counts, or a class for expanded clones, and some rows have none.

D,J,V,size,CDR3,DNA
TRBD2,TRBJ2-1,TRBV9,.,CASSGLSSGMYNEQFF,TGTGCCAGTAGCGGACTCAGTAGCGGGATGTACAATGAGCAGTTCTTC
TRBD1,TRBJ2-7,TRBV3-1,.,CASSQGNTGGLGEQYF,TGTGCCAGCAGCCAAGGGAACACAGGGGGCCTTGGCGAGCAGTACTTC
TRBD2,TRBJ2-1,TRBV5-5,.,CASSPRTSGASSYNEQFF,TGTGCCAGCAGCCCTCGGACTAGCGGTGCGAGCTCCTACAATGAGCAGTTCTTC
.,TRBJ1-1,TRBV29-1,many,CSVPSPFMNTEAFF,TGCAGCGTCCCATCCCCCTTCATGAACACTGAAGCTTTCTTT
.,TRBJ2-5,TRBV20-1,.,CSAPPGGTETQYF,TGCAGTGCCCCCCCGGGGGGCACGGAGACCCAGTACTTC
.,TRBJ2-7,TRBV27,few,CASRPRRDIVYEQYF,TGTGCCAGCAGACCACGCCGGGACATAGTCTACGAGCAGTACTTC
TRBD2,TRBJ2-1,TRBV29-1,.,CSADGTSGRRFNEQFF,TGCAGCGCTGATGGGACTAGCGGGAGACGCTTCAATGAGCAGTTCTTC
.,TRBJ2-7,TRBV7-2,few,CASSRAVVNEQYF,TGTGCCAGCAGCCGCGCCGTTGTGAACGAGCAGTACTTC
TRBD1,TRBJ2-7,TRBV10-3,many,CAISESGQGYEQYF,TGTGCCATCAGTGAGTCGGGACAGGGGTACGAGCAGTACTTC
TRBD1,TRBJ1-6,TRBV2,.,CASSDRQGRSPLHF,TGTGCCAGCAGTGATAGACAGGGGCGCTCACCCCTCCACTTT
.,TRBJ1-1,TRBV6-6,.,CASSYQDVNTEAFF,TGTGCCAGCAGTTACCAAGACGTCAACACTGAAGCTTTCTTT
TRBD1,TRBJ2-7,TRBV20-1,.,CSAEDRAHEQYF,TGCAGTGCCGAGGACAGGGCCCACGAGCAGTACTTC
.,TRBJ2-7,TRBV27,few,CASRWASGSHYEQYF,TGTGCCAGCAGATGGGCCTCCGGTTCCCACTACGAGCAGTACTTC
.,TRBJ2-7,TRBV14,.,CASSHALHEDGGYEQYF,TGTGCCAGCAGCCACGCCCTACATGAGGACGGTGGGTACGAGCAGTACTTC
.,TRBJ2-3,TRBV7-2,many,CASSLTRESTDTQYF,TGTGCCAGCAGCCTGACTAGGGAGAGCACAGATACGCAGTATTTT
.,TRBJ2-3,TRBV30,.,CAWSVLGATDTQYF,TGTGCCTGGAGTGTACTGGGGGCGACAGATACGCAGTATTTT
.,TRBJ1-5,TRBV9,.,CASSVSGGHQPQHF,TGTGCCAGCAGCGTATCGGGAGGCCATCAGCCCCAGCATTTT
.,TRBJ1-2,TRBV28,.,CASSLSGGPLYGYTF,TGTGCCAGCAGTTTATCGGGCGGTCCCCTCTATGGCTACACCTTC
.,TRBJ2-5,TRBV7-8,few,CASSPPMGETQYF,TGTGCCAGCAGCCCTCCGATGGGGGAGACCCAGTACTTC
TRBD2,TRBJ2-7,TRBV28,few,CASSPPGKREGTYEQYF,TGTGCCAGCAGTCCCCCAGGGAAGCGGGAGGGAACCTACGAGCAGTACTTC
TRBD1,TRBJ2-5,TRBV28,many,CASSRGTGVKTQYF,TGTGCCAGCAGTCGCGGGACAGGGGTCAAGACCCAGTACTTC
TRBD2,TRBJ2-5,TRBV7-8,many,CASSLNGGRINGETQYF,TGTGCCAGCAGCTTAAACGGCGGGAGGATTAATGGAGAGACCCAGTACTTC
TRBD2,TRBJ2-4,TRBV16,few,CASSTSGRPRMGIQYF,TGTGCCAGCAGCACTAGCGGGAGGCCCCGCATGGGCATTCAGTACTTC
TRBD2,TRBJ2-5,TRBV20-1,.,CSARAGTSGDNEQYF,TGCAGTGCTAGAGCGGGGACTAGCGGAGACAATGAGCAGTACTTC
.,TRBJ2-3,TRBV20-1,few,CSAGPLAGPWDTQYF,TGCAGCGCCGGGCCCCTGGCGGGGCCATGGGATACGCAGTATTTT
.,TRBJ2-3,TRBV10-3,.,CAISPGGPRQDTQYF,TGTGCCATCAGTCCCGGGGGGCCACGGCAAGATACGCAGTATTTT
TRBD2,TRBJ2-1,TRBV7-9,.,CASSQGLVGNEQFF,TGTGCCAGCAGCCAGGGACTAGTTGGCAATGAGCAGTTCTTC
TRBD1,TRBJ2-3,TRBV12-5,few,CASGLGGQSTDTQYF,TGTGCTAGTGGTTTGGGGGGACAGTCCACAGATACGCAGTATTTT
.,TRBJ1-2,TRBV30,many,CAWKGRVGYGYTF,TGTGCCTGGAAGGGGAGGGTAGGCTATGGCTACACCTTC
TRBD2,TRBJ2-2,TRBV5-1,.,CASSLEASGKHDGELFF,TGCGCCAGCAGCTTGGAGGCTAGCGGGAAGCACGACGGGGAGCTGTTTTTT
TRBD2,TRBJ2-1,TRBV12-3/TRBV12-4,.,CASSITGLAGLGNEQFF,TGTGCCAGCAGTATAACAGGACTAGCGGGTCTCGGAAATGAGCAGTTCTTC